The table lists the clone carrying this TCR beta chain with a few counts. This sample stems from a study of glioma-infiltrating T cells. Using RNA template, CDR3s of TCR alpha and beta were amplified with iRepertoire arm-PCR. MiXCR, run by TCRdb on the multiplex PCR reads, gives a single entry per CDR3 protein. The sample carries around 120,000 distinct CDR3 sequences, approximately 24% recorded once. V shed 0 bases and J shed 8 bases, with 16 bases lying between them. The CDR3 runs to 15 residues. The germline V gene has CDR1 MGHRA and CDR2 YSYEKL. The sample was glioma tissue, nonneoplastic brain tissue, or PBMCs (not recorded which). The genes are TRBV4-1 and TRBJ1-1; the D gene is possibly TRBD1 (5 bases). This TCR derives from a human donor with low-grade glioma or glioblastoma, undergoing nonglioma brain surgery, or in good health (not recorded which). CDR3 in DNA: TGCGCCAGCAGCCAAGACCGAACGCAGGGAGTCGAAGCTTTCTTT. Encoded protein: CASSQDRTQGVEAFF.